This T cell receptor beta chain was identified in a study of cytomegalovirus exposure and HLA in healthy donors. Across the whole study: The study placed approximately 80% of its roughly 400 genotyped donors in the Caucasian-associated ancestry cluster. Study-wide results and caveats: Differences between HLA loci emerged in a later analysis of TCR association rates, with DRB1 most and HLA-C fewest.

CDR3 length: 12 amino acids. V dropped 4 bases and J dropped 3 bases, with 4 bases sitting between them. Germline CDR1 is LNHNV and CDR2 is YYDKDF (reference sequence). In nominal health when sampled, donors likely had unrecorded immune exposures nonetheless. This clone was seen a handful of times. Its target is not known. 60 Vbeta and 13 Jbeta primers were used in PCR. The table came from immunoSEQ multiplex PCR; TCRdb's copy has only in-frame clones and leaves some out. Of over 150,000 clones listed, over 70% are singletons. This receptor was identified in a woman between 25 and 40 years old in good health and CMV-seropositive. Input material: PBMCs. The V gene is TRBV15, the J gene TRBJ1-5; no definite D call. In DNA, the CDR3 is TGTGCCACCAGCACCAACAATCAGCCCCAGCATTTT. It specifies CATSTNNQPQHF.